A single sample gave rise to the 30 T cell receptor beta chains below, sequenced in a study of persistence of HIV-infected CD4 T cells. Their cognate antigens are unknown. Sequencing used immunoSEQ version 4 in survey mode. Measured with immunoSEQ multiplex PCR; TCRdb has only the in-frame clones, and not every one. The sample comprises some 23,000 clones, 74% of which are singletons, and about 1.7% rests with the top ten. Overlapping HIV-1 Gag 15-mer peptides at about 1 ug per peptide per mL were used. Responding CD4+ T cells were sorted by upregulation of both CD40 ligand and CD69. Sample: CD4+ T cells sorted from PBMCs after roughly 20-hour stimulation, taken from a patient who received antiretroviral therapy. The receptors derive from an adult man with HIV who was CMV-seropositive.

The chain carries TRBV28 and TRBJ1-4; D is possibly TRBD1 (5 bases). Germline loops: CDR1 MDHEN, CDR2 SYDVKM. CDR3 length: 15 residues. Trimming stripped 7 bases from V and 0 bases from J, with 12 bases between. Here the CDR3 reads CASMALGATNEKLFF. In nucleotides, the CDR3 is TGTGCCAGCATGGCCCTGGGGGCAACTAATGAAAAACTGTTTTTT.

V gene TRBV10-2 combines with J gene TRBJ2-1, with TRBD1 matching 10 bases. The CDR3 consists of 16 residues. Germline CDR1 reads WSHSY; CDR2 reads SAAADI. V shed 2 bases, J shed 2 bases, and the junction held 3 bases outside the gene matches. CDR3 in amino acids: CASSEATGGPYNEQFF. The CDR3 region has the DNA TGCGCCAGCAGTGAGGCGACAGGGGGCCCCTACAATGAGCAGTTCTTC.

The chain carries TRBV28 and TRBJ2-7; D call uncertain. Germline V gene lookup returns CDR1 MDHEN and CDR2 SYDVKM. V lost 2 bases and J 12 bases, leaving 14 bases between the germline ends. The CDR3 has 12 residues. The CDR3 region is CASSLIPRATYF. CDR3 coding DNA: TGTGCCAGCAGTTTAATTCCACGGGCCACGTACTTC.

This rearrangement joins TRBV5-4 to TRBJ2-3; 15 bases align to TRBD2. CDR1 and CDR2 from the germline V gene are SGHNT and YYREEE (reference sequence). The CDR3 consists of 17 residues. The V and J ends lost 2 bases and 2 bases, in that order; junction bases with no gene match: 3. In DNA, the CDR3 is TGTGCCAGCAGCTTAGGACTAGCGGGGGGGTACACAGATACGCAGTATTTT. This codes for CASSLGLAGGYTDTQYF.

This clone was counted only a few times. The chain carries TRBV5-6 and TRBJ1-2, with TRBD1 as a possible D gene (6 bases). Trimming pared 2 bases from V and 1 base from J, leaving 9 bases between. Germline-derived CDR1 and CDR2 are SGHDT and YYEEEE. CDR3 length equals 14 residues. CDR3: CASSFQGRNYGYTF. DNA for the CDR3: TGTGCCAGCAGCTTTCAGGGGCGTAACTATGGCTACACCTTC.

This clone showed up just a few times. The CDR3 loop is CASSFMGGEKLFF. The CDR3, as DNA: TGCGCCAGCAGCTTTATGGGTGGTGAAAAACTGTTTTTT. The chain combines TRBV5-1 with TRBJ1-4; D unresolved. Germline CDR1 SGHRS, CDR2 YFSETQ. V was shortened by 2 bases and J by 7 bases, with 9 bases between the two germline ends. This CDR3 is 13 amino acids long.

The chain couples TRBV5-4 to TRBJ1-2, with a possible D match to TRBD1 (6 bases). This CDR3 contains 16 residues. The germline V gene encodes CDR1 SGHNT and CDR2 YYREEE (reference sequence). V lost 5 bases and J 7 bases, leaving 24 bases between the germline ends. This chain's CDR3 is CASSILQQGSRGGYTF. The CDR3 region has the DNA TGTGCCAGCAGTATCTTACAACAGGGTTCGCGGGGTGGCTACACCTTC.

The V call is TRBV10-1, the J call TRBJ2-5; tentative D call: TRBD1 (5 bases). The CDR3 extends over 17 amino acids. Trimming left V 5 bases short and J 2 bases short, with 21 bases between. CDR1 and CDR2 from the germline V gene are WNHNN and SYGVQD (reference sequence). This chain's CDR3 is CASSRFSFAQEQETQYF. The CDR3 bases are TGCGCCAGCAGTCGGTTTTCCTTCGCACAGGAACAAGAGACCCAGTACTTC.

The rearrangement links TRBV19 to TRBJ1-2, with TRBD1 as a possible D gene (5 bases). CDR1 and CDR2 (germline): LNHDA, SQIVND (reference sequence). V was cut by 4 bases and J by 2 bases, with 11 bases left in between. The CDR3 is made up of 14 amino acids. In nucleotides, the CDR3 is TGTGCCAGTAGTAGGTCGGGGCAGAACTATGGCTACACCTTC. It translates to CASSRSGQNYGYTF.

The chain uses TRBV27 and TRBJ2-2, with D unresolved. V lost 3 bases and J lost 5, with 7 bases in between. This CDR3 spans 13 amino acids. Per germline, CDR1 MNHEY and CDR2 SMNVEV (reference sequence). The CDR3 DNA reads TGTGCCAGCAGTTTGGAGTCGACCGGGGAGCTGTTTTTT. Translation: CASSLESTGELFF.

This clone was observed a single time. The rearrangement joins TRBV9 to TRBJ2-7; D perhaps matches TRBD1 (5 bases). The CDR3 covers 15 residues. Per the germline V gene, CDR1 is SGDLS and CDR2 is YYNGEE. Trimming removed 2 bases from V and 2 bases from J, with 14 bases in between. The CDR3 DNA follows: TGTGCCAGCAGCGTTTCTGGGGCCGTGACCTACGAGCAGTACTTC. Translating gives CASSVSGAVTYEQYF. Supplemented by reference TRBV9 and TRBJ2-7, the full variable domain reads DSGVTQTPKHLITATGQRVTLRCSPRSGDLSVYWYQQSLDQGLQFLIQYYNGEERAKGNILERFSAQQFPDLHSELNLSSLELGDSALYFCASSVSGAVTYEQYFGPGTRLTVT.

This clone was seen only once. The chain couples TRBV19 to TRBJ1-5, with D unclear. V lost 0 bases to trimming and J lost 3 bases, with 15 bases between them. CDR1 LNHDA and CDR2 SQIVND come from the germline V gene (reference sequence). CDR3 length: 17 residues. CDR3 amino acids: CASSIDRGFTTNQPQHF. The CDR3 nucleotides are TGTGCCAGTAGTATAGATCGAGGGTTTACTACCAATCAGCCCCAGCATTTT.

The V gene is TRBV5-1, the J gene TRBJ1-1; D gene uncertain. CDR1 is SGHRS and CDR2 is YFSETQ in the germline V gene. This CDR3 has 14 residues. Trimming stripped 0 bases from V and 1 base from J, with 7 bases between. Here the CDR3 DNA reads TGCGCCAGCAGCTTGGAGGTGGGGAACACTGAAGCTTTCTTT. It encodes CASSLEVGNTEAFF. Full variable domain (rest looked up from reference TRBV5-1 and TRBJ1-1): KAGVTQTPRYLIKTRGQQVTLSCSPISGHRSVSWYQQTPGQGLQFLFEYFSETQRNKGNFPGRFSGRQFSNSRSEMNVSTLELGDSALYLCASSLEVGNTEAFFGQGTRLTVV.

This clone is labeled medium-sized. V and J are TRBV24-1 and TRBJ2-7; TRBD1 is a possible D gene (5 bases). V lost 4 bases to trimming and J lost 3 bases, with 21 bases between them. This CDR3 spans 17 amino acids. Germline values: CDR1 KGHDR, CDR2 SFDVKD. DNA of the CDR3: TGTGCCACCAGTGACTACCAAGACAGAGTAGACGTCTACGAGCAGTACTTC. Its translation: CATSDYQDRVDVYEQYF.

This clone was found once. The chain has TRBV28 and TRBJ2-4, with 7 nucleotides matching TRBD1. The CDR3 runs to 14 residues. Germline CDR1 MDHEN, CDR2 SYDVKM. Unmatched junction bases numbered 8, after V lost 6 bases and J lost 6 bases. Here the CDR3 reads CASSKGGGGNIQYF. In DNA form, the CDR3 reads TGTGCCAGCAGCAAAGGGGGCGGTGGAAACATTCAGTACTTC.

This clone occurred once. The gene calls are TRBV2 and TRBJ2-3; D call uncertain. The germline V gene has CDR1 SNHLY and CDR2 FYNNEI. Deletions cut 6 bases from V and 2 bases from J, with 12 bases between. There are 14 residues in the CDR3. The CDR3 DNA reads TGTGCCAGCAGAACACGGCTATTCACAGATACGCAGTATTTT. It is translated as CASRTRLFTDTQYF.

Here the CDR3 reads CASSVATGGDGYTF. As DNA, the CDR3 is TGTGCCAGCAGCGTAGCAACGGGGGGGGACGGCTACACCTTC. The gene calls are TRBV9 and TRBJ1-2; tentative D call: TRBD1 (5 bases). The CDR3 runs 14 residues. The V gene's germline CDR1 is SGDLS and CDR2 YYNGEE. Trimming took off 0 bases at V and 8 bases at J, with 14 bases between the two ends. Supplemented by reference TRBV9 and TRBJ1-2, the full variable domain reads DSGVTQTPKHLITATGQRVTLRCSPRSGDLSVYWYQQSLDQGLQFLIQYYNGEERAKGNILERFSAQQFPDLHSELNLSSLELGDSALYFCASSVATGGDGYTFGSGTRLTVV.

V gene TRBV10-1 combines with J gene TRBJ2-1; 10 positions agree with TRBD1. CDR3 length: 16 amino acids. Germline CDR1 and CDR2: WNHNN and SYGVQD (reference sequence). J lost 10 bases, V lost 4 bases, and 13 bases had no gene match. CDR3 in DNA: TGCGCCAGCAGTGCCCAACCGGGACAGGGGACTTGGGAGCAGTTCTTC. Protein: CASSAQPGQGTWEQFF.

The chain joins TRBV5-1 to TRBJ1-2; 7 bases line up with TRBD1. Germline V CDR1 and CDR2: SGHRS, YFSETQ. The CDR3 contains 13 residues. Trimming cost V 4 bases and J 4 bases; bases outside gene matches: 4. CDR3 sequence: CASSAQGTYGYTF. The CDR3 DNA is TGCGCCAGCAGCGCACAGGGGACCTATGGCTACACCTTC. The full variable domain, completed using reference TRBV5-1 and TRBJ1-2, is KAGVTQTPRYLIKTRGQQVTLSCSPISGHRSVSWYQQTPGQGLQFLFEYFSETQRNKGNFPGRFSGRQFSNSRSEMNVSTLELGDSALYLCASSAQGTYGYTFGSGTRLTVV.

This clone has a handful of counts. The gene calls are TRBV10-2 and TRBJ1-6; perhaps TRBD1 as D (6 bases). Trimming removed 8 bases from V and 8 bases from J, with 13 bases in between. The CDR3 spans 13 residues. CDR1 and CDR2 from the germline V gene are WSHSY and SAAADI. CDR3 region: CASLGQVDSPLHF. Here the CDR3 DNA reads TGCGCCAGCCTGGGACAAGTTGATTCACCCCTCCACTTT.

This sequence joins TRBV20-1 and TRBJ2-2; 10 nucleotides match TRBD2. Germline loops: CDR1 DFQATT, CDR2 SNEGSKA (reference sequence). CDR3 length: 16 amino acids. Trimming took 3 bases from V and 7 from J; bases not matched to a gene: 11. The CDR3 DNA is TGCAGTGCTAGTCGGGCGCTAGCGGGGGATATCGGGGAGCTGTTTTTT. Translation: CSASRALAGDIGELFF.

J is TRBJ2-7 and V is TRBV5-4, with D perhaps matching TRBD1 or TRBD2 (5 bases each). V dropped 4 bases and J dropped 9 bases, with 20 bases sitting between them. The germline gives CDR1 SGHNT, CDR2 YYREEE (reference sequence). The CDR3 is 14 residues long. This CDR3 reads CASSLPGTPDGQYF. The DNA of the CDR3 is TGTGCCAGCAGCCTCCCCGGGACGCCCGACGGGCAGTACTTC. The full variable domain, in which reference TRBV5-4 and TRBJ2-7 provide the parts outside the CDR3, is ETGVTQSPTHLIKTRGQQVTLRCSSQSGHNTVSWYQQALGQGPQFIFQYYREEENGRGNFPPRFSGLQFPNYSSELNVNALELDDSALYLCASSLPGTPDGQYFGPGTRLTVT.

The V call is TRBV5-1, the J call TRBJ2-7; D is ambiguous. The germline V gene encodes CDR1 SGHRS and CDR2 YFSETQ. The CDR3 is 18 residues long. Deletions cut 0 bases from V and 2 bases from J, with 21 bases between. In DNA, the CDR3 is TGCGCCAGCAGCTTGGAAAGTTCATTAAAGGGAAACACCTACGAGCAGTACTTC. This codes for CASSLESSLKGNTYEQYF.

CDR3 in DNA: TGTGCCAGCAGCCCCGGGGGGGCAGCAGATACGCAGTATTTT. This gives the protein CASSPGGAADTQYF. J is TRBJ2-3 and V is TRBV28; TRBD2 aligns across 8 bases. V gave up 6 bases and J gave up 4 bases; unmatched junction bases: 6. This CDR3 contains 14 residues. Germline CDR1 reads MDHEN; CDR2 reads SYDVKM.

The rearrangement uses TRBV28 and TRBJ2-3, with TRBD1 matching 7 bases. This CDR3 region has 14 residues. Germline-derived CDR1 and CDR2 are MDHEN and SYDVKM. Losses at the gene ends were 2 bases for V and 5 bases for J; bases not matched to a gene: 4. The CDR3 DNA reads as TGTGCCAGCAGTTTACAGTCAGGGGGAGATACGCAGTATTTT. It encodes CASSLQSGGDTQYF.

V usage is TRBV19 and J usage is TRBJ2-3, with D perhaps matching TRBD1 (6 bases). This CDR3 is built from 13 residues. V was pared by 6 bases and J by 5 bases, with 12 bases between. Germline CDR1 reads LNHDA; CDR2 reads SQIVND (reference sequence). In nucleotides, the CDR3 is TGTGCCAGTAGGGTCCCAGGGGTAGATACGCAGTATTTT. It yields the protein CASRVPGVDTQYF.

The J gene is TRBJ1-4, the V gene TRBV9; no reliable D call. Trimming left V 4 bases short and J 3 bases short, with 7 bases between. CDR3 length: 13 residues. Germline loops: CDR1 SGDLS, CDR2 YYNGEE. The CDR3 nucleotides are TGTGCCAGCAGCCTCCCCCCTAATGAAAAACTGTTTTTT. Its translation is CASSLPPNEKLFF.

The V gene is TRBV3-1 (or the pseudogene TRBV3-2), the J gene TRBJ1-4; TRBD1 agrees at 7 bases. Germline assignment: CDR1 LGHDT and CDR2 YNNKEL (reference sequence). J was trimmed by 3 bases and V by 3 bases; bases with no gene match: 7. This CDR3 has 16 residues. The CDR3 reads CASSHRPGQSNEKLFF. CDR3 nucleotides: TGTGCCAGCAGCCACAGGCCGGGACAGTCTAATGAAAAACTGTTTTTT.

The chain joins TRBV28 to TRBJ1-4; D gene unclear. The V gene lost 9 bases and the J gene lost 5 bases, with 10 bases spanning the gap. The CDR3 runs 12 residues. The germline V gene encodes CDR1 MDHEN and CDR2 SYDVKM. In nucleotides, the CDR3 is TGTGCCAGTGTCCAAGGCAATGAAAAACTGTTTTTT. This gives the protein CASVQGNEKLFF.

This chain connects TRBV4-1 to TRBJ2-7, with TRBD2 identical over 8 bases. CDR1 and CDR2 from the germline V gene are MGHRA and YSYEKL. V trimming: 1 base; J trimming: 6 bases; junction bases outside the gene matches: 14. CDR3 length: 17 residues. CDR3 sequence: CASSQALGGAGDPEQYF. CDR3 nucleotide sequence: TGCGCCAGCAGCCAAGCCCTTGGGGGAGCGGGGGATCCCGAGCAGTACTTC.